This TCR beta chain was sequenced for a study of cytomegalovirus exposure and HLA in healthy donors. While unrecorded immune exposures were likely, the donors were nominally healthy when sampled. Study-wide points: The study listed approximately 160 cytomegalovirus-associated TCR beta chains.

On this clone itself: Antigen: not known.

V was clipped by 1 base and J by 6 bases, with 14 bases between them. The CDR3 contains 14 residues. Germline V CDR1 and CDR2: SGHRS, YFSETQ. The PCR made use of 60 Vbeta and 13 Jbeta primers. Some clones are missing from TCRdb's copy, which holds only in-frame ones; the method was immunoSEQ multiplex PCR. Among around 150,000 clones listed, 86% were seen once. This chain connects TRBV5-1 to TRBJ2-7; D is unresolved. The sample comprised PBMCs. The source is a woman aged 18-29 years in good health and CMV-seronegative. CDR3 region: CASSLTVPTPEQYF. The CDR3 DNA sequence: TGCGCCAGCAGCTTGACGGTCCCTACGCCCGAGCAGTACTTC.